These 18 T cell receptor beta chains share one sample of origin, sequenced in a study of T cell responses to AZD1222 COVID-19 vaccine. Sequenced by immunoSEQ multiplex PCR; TCRdb stores in-frame clones only, minus some. The sample yields some 150,000 clones, 85% to 95% seen once. Sample: peripheral blood, taken on day 0 of AZD1222 vaccination. These receptors all stem from an adult in good health.

This clone was counted once. The chain recombines TRBV12-1 with TRBJ1-4. TRBV12-1 is a listed pseudogene. This CDR3 is 14 amino acids long. DNA of the CDR3: TGTGCCAGCAGCCCGGGGAGGGGAGCGGGAAAACTGTTTTTT. This gives the protein CASSPGRGAGKLFF.

The CDR3 sequence is CASINRFSNYGYTF. The CDR3 bases are TGTGCCAGCATCAACAGGTTTTCTAACTATGGCTACACCTTC. This rearrangement joins TRBV9 to TRBJ1-2; D may be TRBD1 (5 bases). This CDR3 region has 14 residues. CDR1 is SGDLS and CDR2 is YYNGEE in the germline V gene. The germline V and J ends were trimmed by 6 bases and 0 bases, with 12 bases remaining between them.

The genes are TRBV6-5 and TRBJ1-2; no definite D call. Trimming took 6 bases from V and 4 from J, leaving 15 bases between them. The length of the CDR3 is 14 residues. Germline V gives CDR1 MNHEY, CDR2 SVGAGI. For the CDR3, the DNA is TGTGCCAGCAGCCCCATTACAGCCGCCTATGGCTACACCTTC. Translated: CASSPITAAYGYTF.

The rearrangement uses TRBV6-2 or TRBV6-3 and TRBJ2-1; TRBD2 matches 12 bases. CDR3 length: 15 residues. Germline-derived CDR1 and CDR2 are MNHEY and SVGEGT. The junction had 5 bases not matched to a gene; V was cut back by 5 bases and J by 6 bases. The CDR3 DNA follows: TGTGCCAGCAGTAAACTAGCGGGGGGCTCCAATGAGCAGTTCTTC. The encoded protein is CASSKLAGGSNEQFF.

The chain uses TRBV5-6 and TRBJ1-6, with 7 bases fitting TRBD1. Germline V gene sequence: CDR1 SGHDT, CDR2 YYEEEE. With 0 bases clipped from V and 13 bases from J, the junction kept 10 bases outside the gene matches. The CDR3 spans 15 residues. The CDR3 protein is CASSLDQGEWNPLHF. In DNA, the CDR3 is TGTGCCAGCAGCTTGGATCAGGGGGAGTGGAATCCCCTCCACTTT.

The gene calls are TRBV19 and TRBJ1-5; no definite D call. Per the germline V gene, CDR1 is LNHDA and CDR2 is SQIVND (reference sequence). This CDR3 has 15 residues. Deletions cut 4 bases from V and 5 bases from J, with 15 bases between. In DNA, the CDR3 is TGTGCCAGTAGTACAAGTTTGCGATCGGATCAGCCCCAGCATTTT. It codes for CASSTSLRSDQPQHF.

The chain joins TRBV11-2 to TRBJ2-1; 9 nucleotides align to TRBD1. The CDR3 spans 15 residues. The germline V gene encodes CDR1 SGHAT and CDR2 FQNNGV. The V and J ends lost 5 bases and 3 bases, in that order; junction bases with no gene match: 5. The CDR3 coding sequence is TGTGCCAGCAGCACCGGGACAGGGTTCTACAATGAGCAGTTCTTC. It translates to CASSTGTGFYNEQFF.

V usage is TRBV3-1 (or the pseudogene TRBV3-2) and J usage is TRBJ1-1; no clear D gene. Trimming took off 1 base at V and 3 bases at J, with 3 bases between the two ends. This CDR3 spans 12 amino acids. Germline V CDR1 and CDR2: LGHDT, YNNKEL (reference sequence). The CDR3 protein is CASSQVDTEAFF. The CDR3 DNA reads TGTGCCAGCAGCCAAGTGGACACTGAAGCTTTCTTT.

The chain carries TRBV6-6 and TRBJ1-5, with D uncertain. Germline V gene sequence: CDR1 MNHNY, CDR2 SVGAGI (reference sequence). Trimming pared 0 bases from V and 5 bases from J, leaving 14 bases between. The CDR3 has 16 amino acids. CDR3 DNA sequence: TGTGCCAGCAGTTACTCCATCAAAGGAAGTGATCAGCCCCAGCATTTT. The encoded protein is CASSYSIKGSDQPQHF.

The chain is built from TRBV5-1 and TRBJ2-3; D unresolved. CDR3 length: 11 amino acids. V was pared by 4 bases and J by 11 bases, with 11 bases between. Germline values: CDR1 SGHRS, CDR2 YFSETQ. CDR3 DNA: TGCGCCAGCAGCCAGAATAATCGGCAGTATTTT. It specifies CASSQNNRQYF.

The table lists this clone with a count of one. The genes are TRBV4-3 and TRBJ1-1; D is unclear. Germline-derived CDR1 and CDR2 are LGHNA and YSLEER. The V end lost 0 bases, the J end lost 1 base, and 9 bases lay between the germline ends. The CDR3 length is 15 residues. The CDR3 here is CASSQDSAANTEAFF. The CDR3, as DNA: TGCGCCAGCAGCCAAGATTCAGCAGCGAACACTGAAGCTTTCTTT.

The rearrangement links TRBV9 to TRBJ1-3, with TRBD1 matching 7 bases. Germline V lookup: CDR1 SGDLS, CDR2 YYNGEE. The length of the CDR3 is 14 residues. The ends lost 3 bases at V and 2 bases at J; junction bases unmatched: 2. Here the CDR3 DNA reads TGTGCCAGCAGCGAAACAGGGGCTGGAAACACCATATATTTT. Protein product: CASSETGAGNTIYF.

This chain links TRBV10-3 with TRBJ2-5; 12 nucleotides match TRBD2. V was clipped by 4 bases and J by 5 bases; unmatched bases: 2. Germline values: CDR1 ENHRY, CDR2 SYGVKD. CDR3 length: 14 residues. The CDR3 region has the DNA TGTGCCATCAGTGGCACTAGCGGGGGGGAGACCCAGTACTTC. This sequence encodes CAISGTSGGETQYF.

The chain employs TRBV4-3 and TRBJ2-3; D remains ambiguous. Trimming took off 0 bases at V and 6 bases at J, with 13 bases between the two ends. The germline V gene encodes CDR1 LGHNA and CDR2 YSLEER. The CDR3 sequence is 15 residues long. CDR3 region: CASSQEVGRSDTQYF. DNA of the CDR3: TGCGCCAGCAGCCAAGAGGTGGGCCGATCCGATACGCAGTATTTT.

This clone was found once. J is TRBJ1-5 and V is TRBV6-2 or TRBV6-3; TRBD1 matches 7 bases. CDR3 length: 14 residues. The germline V gene has CDR1 MNHEY and CDR2 SVGEGT. V lost 6 bases to trimming and J lost 7 bases; unmatched junction nucleotides: 9. The CDR3, as DNA: TGTGCCAGCAGCGACAGGGTAGGGAACCAGCCCCAGCATTTT. Protein: CASSDRVGNQPQHF.

The rearrangement uses TRBV4-2 and TRBJ1-2; D gene unclear. This CDR3 contains 16 residues. CDR1 is LGHNA and CDR2 is YNFKEQ in the germline V gene. The V end lost 2 bases, the J end lost 8 bases, and 21 bases lay between the germline ends. The CDR3: CASSQPLDPGSGGYTF. The CDR3 region has the DNA TGTGCCAGCAGCCAACCCCTGGACCCGGGGTCGGGCGGCTACACCTTC.

This chain uses TRBV28 with TRBJ1-2; D is unresolved. Germline V gene sequence: CDR1 MDHEN, CDR2 SYDVKM. The V end lost 4 bases, the J end lost 6 bases, and 12 bases lay between the germline ends. The CDR3 has 13 residues. DNA for the CDR3: TGTGCCAGCAGTTCGGGAATTCTAGATGGCTACACCTTC. Translated, it gives CASSSGILDGYTF.

This chain links TRBV18 with TRBJ1-2, with no clear D. The germline CDR1 and CDR2 sequences are KGHSH and LQKENI. Trimming shortened V by 2 bases and J by 5 bases, and 15 bases separated the two germline ends. The CDR3 has 15 amino acids. The CDR3 loop reads CASSPRVRWDYGYTF. For the CDR3, the DNA is TGTGCCAGCTCACCAAGGGTACGGTGGGATTATGGCTACACCTTC.